The rows below give T cell receptor beta chains drawn from one sample of a study of blood T cell repertoires in COVID-19. Assay used: immunoSEQ multiplex PCR; TCRdb lists only in-frame clones, some missing. The table lists roughly 250,000 clones, over 75% of them singletons. The source material was PBMCs or T cells enriched from blood (not recorded which). All receptors derive from a young woman who had recovered from COVID-19. CDR3s include the opening cysteine and the closing phenylalanine or tryptophan. Fields, in order: J gene, V gene, D gene, clone size, CDR3 protein, CDR3 DNA. The D gene is left open where the match is weak. Clone size is given for some rows only: seen once, a few or many times, or a class if the clone is expanded.

J: TRBJ2-5; V: TRBV6-5; D: TRBD1; size: -; CDR3: CASSYRDRRQETQYF; DNA: TGTGCCAGCAGTTACCGGGACAGGAGGCAAGAGACCCAGTACTTC
J: TRBJ2-5; V: TRBV19; D: TRBD1; size: -; CDR3: CASTPGGDLQTQYF; DNA: TGTGCCAGTACCCCAGGGGGCGACCTCCAAACCCAGTACTTC
J: TRBJ2-2; V: TRBV14; D: -; size: -; CDR3: CASSQESNTGELFF; DNA: TGTGCCAGCAGCCAAGAGAGTAACACCGGGGAGCTGTTTTTT
J: TRBJ2-3; V: TRBV20-1; D: -; size: -; CDR3: CSASSFSGDTQYF; DNA: TGCAGTGCTAGTAGTTTTAGCGGAGATACGCAGTATTTT
J: TRBJ2-3; V: TRBV5-1; D: TRBD2; size: -; CDR3: CASRRLAGDTDTQYF; DNA: TGCGCCAGCAGGAGACTAGCGGGGGACACAGATACGCAGTATTTT
J: TRBJ2-5; V: TRBV3-1/TRBV3-2; D: TRBD2; size: -; CDR3: CASSQLAGSQETQYF; DNA: TGTGCCAGCAGCCAGCTAGCGGGGTCCCAAGAGACCCAGTACTTC
J: TRBJ1-2; V: TRBV5-6; D: TRBD1; size: -; CDR3: CASSLRDSYGYTF; DNA: TGTGCCAGCAGCTTACGGGACAGCTATGGCTACACCTTC
J: TRBJ1-5; V: TRBV6-5; D: TRBD1; size: -; CDR3: CASGDSSNQPQHF; DNA: TGTGCCAGCGGGGACAGCAGCAATCAGCCCCAGCATTTT
J: TRBJ2-7; V: TRBV9; D: TRBD2; size: -; CDR3: CASSVEAGGGEQYF; DNA: TGTGCCAGCAGCGTAGAGGCGGGGGGAGGCGAGCAGTACTTC
J: TRBJ2-3; V: TRBV2; D: -; size: -; CDR3: CASSEAGGGGAYTQYF; DNA: TGTGCCAGCAGTGAAGCTGGTGGTGGGGGGGCATATACGCAGTATTTT
J: TRBJ1-5; V: TRBV2; D: -; size: -; CDR3: CASSVNRLRNQPQHF; DNA: TGTGCCAGCAGTGTGAACAGGCTGCGCAATCAGCCCCAGCATTTT
J: TRBJ1-5; V: TRBV24-1; D: -; size: once; CDR3: CATSELNQPQHF; DNA: TGTGCCACCAGTGAACTGAATCAGCCCCAGCATTTT
J: TRBJ1-2; V: TRBV29-1; D: TRBD1; size: -; CDR3: CSVEGDRGIYGYTF; DNA: TGCAGCGTTGAAGGCGACAGGGGGATCTATGGCTACACCTTC
J: TRBJ2-5; V: TRBV5-1; D: TRBD1; size: -; CDR3: CASSLYGTGGWETQYF; DNA: TGCGCCAGCAGCTTGTATGGGACAGGGGGCTGGGAGACCCAGTACTTC
J: TRBJ2-5; V: TRBV7-7; D: -; size: -; CDR3: CASSPLGGETQYF; DNA: TGTGCTAGCAGCCCCTTAGGGGGAGAGACCCAGTACTTC
J: TRBJ2-1; V: TRBV15; D: -; size: -; CDR3: CATSAVGDWQNEQFF; DNA: TGTGCCACCAGCGCAGTCGGGGACTGGCAGAATGAGCAGTTCTTC
J: TRBJ1-5; V: TRBV4-1; D: TRBD1; size: -; CDR3: CASSEVGTGSGNQPQHF; DNA: TGCGCCAGCAGCGAGGTGGGGACAGGGTCTGGCAATCAGCCCCAGCATTTT
J: TRBJ2-3; V: TRBV4-2; D: -; size: -; CDR3: CASSQPGVGDTQYF; DNA: TGTGCCAGCAGCCAACCCGGGGTGGGGGATACGCAGTATTTT
J: TRBJ1-2; V: TRBV7-2; D: -; size: -; CDR3: CASSLGGFGYGYTF; DNA: TGTGCCAGCAGCCTCGGGGGTTTCGGCTATGGCTACACCTTC
J: TRBJ2-7; V: TRBV7-8; D: -; size: -; CDR3: CASSFLLRGSYEQYF; DNA: TGTGCCAGCAGCTTCCTTCTAAGGGGGTCCTACGAGCAGTACTTC
J: TRBJ2-2; V: TRBV4-1; D: -; size: -; CDR3: CASSQEGRGNTGELFF; DNA: TGCGCCAGCAGCCAAGAGGGGCGGGGGAACACCGGGGAGCTGTTTTTT
J: TRBJ2-3; V: TRBV7-2; D: -; size: few; CDR3: CASSLGFGQTPQYF; DNA: TGTGCCAGCAGCTTAGGGTTTGGGCAGACCCCGCAGTATTTT
J: TRBJ2-3; V: TRBV19; D: -; size: -; CDR3: CASSLIEGVVDTQYF; DNA: TGTGCCAGTAGTTTGATCGAGGGGGTGGTAGATACGCAGTATTTT
J: TRBJ1-4; V: TRBV5-1; D: TRBD1; size: -; CDR3: CASSVLGTGANEKLFF; DNA: TGCGCCAGCAGCGTCTTGGGGACAGGGGCGAATGAAAAACTGTTTTTT
J: TRBJ2-5; V: TRBV11-2; D: -; size: -; CDR3: CASSHGETQYF; DNA: TGTGCCAGCAGCCACGGGGAGACCCAGTACTTC
J: TRBJ1-2; V: TRBV11-2; D: -; size: -; CDR3: CASSLAEGIGYTF; DNA: TGTGCCAGCAGCTTAGCGGAGGGGATTGGCTACACCTTC
J: TRBJ2-7; V: TRBV13; D: TRBD2; size: -; CDR3: CASSLTGGPGYEQYF; DNA: TGTGCCAGCAGCTTAACGGGGGGGCCGGGCTACGAGCAGTACTTC
J: TRBJ2-5; V: TRBV25-1; D: -; size: -; CDR3: CASSLGGGWKETQYF; DNA: TGTGCCAGCAGTCTAGGGGGGGGTTGGAAAGAGACCCAGTACTTC
J: TRBJ2-2; V: TRBV11-3; D: TRBD2; size: -; CDR3: CASSLRLAGGLNTGELFF; DNA: TGTGCCAGCAGCTTACGACTAGCGGGGGGGTTGAACACCGGGGAGCTGTTTTTT
J: TRBJ1-1; V: TRBV12-5; D: TRBD1; size: -; CDR3: CASGSGQGASEAFF; DNA: TGTGCTAGTGGTTCGGGACAGGGGGCCTCTGAAGCTTTCTTT
J: TRBJ1-2; V: TRBV15; D: TRBD1; size: -; CDR3: CATSRDRGLGYTF; DNA: TGTGCCACCAGCAGGGACAGGGGGCTCGGCTACACCTTC
J: TRBJ1-1; V: TRBV5-1; D: -; size: -; CDR3: CASSDPKTANTEAFF; DNA: TGCGCCAGCAGTGATCCGAAGACAGCGAACACTGAAGCTTTCTTT
J: TRBJ1-6; V: TRBV11-2; D: -; size: -; CDR3: CASNWGDPGNSPLHF; DNA: TGTGCCAGCAACTGGGGAGACCCGGGTAATTCACCCCTCCACTTT
J: TRBJ1-1; V: TRBV3-1/TRBV3-2; D: -; size: -; CDR3: CASSQDPTTAEAFF; DNA: TGTGCCAGCAGCCAAGATCCAACCACGGCTGAAGCTTTCTTT
J: TRBJ2-7; V: TRBV5-5; D: TRBD2; size: -; CDR3: CASSSPTSGDYYEQYF; DNA: TGTGCCAGCAGCTCCCCGACTAGCGGGGATTACTACGAGCAGTACTTC
J: TRBJ1-2; V: TRBV3-1/TRBV3-2; D: -; size: once; CDR3: CASSQDDSYGYTF; DNA: TGTGCCAGCAGCCAAGACGACAGCTATGGCTACACCTTC
J: TRBJ1-3; V: TRBV6-5; D: -; size: once; CDR3: CASRLQGYSGNTIYF; DNA: TGTGCCAGCAGGTTACAGGGTTACTCTGGAAACACCATATATTTT
J: TRBJ1-1; V: TRBV18; D: TRBD1; size: -; CDR3: CASSLDLGQGSTEAFF; DNA: TGTGCCAGCTCACTGGATCTTGGACAGGGGTCCACTGAAGCTTTCTTT
J: TRBJ1-3; V: TRBV3-1/TRBV3-2; D: TRBD1; size: once; CDR3: CASSQDPRDRGATIYF; DNA: TGTGCCAGCAGCCAAGATCCTCGGGACAGGGGCGCCACCATATATTTT
J: TRBJ1-3; V: TRBV5-1; D: -; size: -; CDR3: CASSSPGDSGNTIYF; DNA: TGCGCCAGCAGCTCCCCCGGGGACTCTGGAAACACCATATATTTT
J: TRBJ2-1; V: TRBV19; D: TRBD1; size: few; CDR3: CASSRWTGTGSYNEQFF; DNA: TGTGCCAGTAGTAGATGGACAGGGACAGGCTCCTACAATGAGCAGTTCTTC
J: TRBJ1-2; V: TRBV5-1; D: -; size: -; CDR3: CASSLRTGYSSNYGYTF; DNA: TGCGCCAGCAGCTTAAGAACGGGATACAGCTCTAACTATGGCTACACCTTC
J: TRBJ1-2; V: TRBV19; D: -; size: -; CDR3: CASSAQRSTNYGYTF; DNA: TGTGCCAGTAGTGCACAGAGATCCACAAACTATGGCTACACCTTC
J: TRBJ2-3; V: TRBV7-6; D: TRBD1; size: -; CDR3: CASSSGQGSQYF; DNA: TGTGCCAGCAGCTCCGGACAGGGGTCGCAGTATTTT
J: TRBJ2-3; V: TRBV2; D: TRBD1; size: -; CDR3: CASSGTGGPSTDTQYF; DNA: TGTGCCAGCAGTGGTACAGGGGGACCTAGCACAGATACGCAGTATTTT